Listed below are T cell receptor beta chains from one sample, sequenced in a study of T cell repertoires in cytomegalovirus infection. No antigen has been assigned to these receptors. TCRdb analysed the reads with MiXCR anew, one entry per CDR3 protein. The data show about 830,000 distinct CDR3 sequences, approximately 29% seen once. Sequences were derived from cultured CD8+ T cells from PBMCs, sampled from culture after CMV antigen stimulation. These receptors were obtained from a human donor in good health (CMV status not recorded). Some clones in this sample may be carry-over from other donors' samples. Each CDR3 is given with its conserved first and last residue. Each record gives: D gene, V gene, clone size, J gene, CDR3 protein, CDR3 DNA. A D gene is named only where the DNA matches it firmly. Size values are once, few and many counts, or a class for expanded clones, and some rows have none.

>TRBD1|TRBV19|NA|TRBJ1-1
CAISDRSNTEAFF
TGTGCCATCTCGGACAGGAGTAACACTGAAGCTTTCTTT
>TRBD2|TRBV6-4|NA|TRBJ2-1
CASSELAGEYEQFF
TGTGCCAGCAGTGAATTAGCGGGGGAGTATGAGCAGTTCTTC
>NA|TRBV29-1|few|TRBJ2-1
CSAPQGGVNEQFF
TGCAGCGCACCACAGGGTGGGGTAAATGAGCAGTTCTTC
>NA|TRBV7-2|many|TRBJ1-3
CASSLAVGQFPSFGNTIYF
TGTGCCAGCAGCTTAGCCGTTGGACAGTTCCCCTCCTTTGGAAACACCATATATTTT
>NA|TRBV7-3|NA|TRBJ1-1
CASSLTDGNTEAFF
TGTGCCAGCAGCTTAACGGACGGGAACACTGAAGCTTTCTTT
>TRBD1|TRBV12-3/TRBV12-4|NA|TRBJ2-7
CASSFWTGDDYEQYF
TGTGCCAGCAGTTTCTGGACAGGGGACGATTACGAGCAGTACTTC
>TRBD2|TRBV20-1|NA|TRBJ2-5
CSARGLAGYQETQYF
TGCAGTGCTAGAGGGTTAGCGGGGTACCAAGAGACCCAGTACTTC
>TRBD1|TRBV6-1|NA|TRBJ2-7
CASSEGVQGPLYEQYF
TGTGCCAGCAGTGAAGGCGTACAGGGGCCCCTCTACGAGCAGTACTTC
>NA|TRBV6-5|NA|TRBJ2-1
CASSTNYAEQFF
TGTGCCAGCAGTACAAATTACGCCGAGCAGTTCTTC
>NA|TRBV29-1|NA|TRBJ2-3
CSVEHGGHGTDTQYF
TGCAGCGTTGAACACGGGGGGCACGGTACAGATACGCAGTATTTT
>NA|TRBV28|NA|TRBJ1-5
CASGTYRTSNQPQHF
TGTGCCAGCGGTACTTACAGGACGAGCAATCAGCCCCAGCATTTT
>NA|TRBV7-8|many|TRBJ2-7
CASSLGQGGTYEQYF
TGTGCCAGCAGCTTAGGCCAGGGGGGGACCTACGAGCAGTACTTC
>NA|TRBV7-3|NA|TRBJ2-1
CASVTPRNEQFF
TGTGCCAGCGTGACCCCTCGGAATGAGCAGTTCTTC
>NA|TRBV27|few|TRBJ1-2
CASSPTPYGYTF
TGTGCCAGCAGCCCCACCCCCTATGGCTACACCTTC
>NA|TRBV6-2/TRBV6-3|NA|TRBJ1-3
CASSYNRARWSGNTIYF
TGTGCCAGCAGTTACAACCGGGCCCGGTGGAGTGGAAACACCATATATTTT
>NA|TRBV20-1|NA|TRBJ2-3
CSARDLWTWPSTDTQYF
TGCAGTGCTAGAGACCTCTGGACTTGGCCTAGCACAGATACGCAGTATTTT
>NA|TRBV6-5|few|TRBJ2-7
CASSYSAGSSYEQYF
TGTGCCAGCAGTTACTCGGCTGGCAGCTCCTACGAGCAGTACTTC
>NA|TRBV7-9|NA|TRBJ1-3
CASSLEAEAGNTIYF
TGTGCCAGCAGCTTAGAGGCGGAAGCTGGAAACACCATATATTTT
>TRBD1|TRBV24-1|few|TRBJ2-4
CATSDLSAQGENIQYF
TGTGCCACCAGTGATTTGAGCGCTCAGGGGGAAAACATTCAGTACTTC
>NA|TRBV4-3|NA|TRBJ1-1
CASSQVGGAIEAFF
TGCGCCAGCAGCCAAGTAGGGGGGGCCATTGAAGCTTTCTTT
>NA|TRBV27|NA|TRBJ1-1
CASSLGQMAFF
TGTGCCAGCAGTTTGGGTCAAATGGCTTTCTTT
>TRBD2|TRBV12-3/TRBV12-4|NA|TRBJ2-7
CASSLVLAGVSYEQYF
TGTGCCAGCAGTTTGGTACTAGCGGGGGTTTCCTACGAGCAGTACTTC
>NA|TRBV7-9|few|TRBJ2-3
CASSKPGDTQYF
TGTGCCAGCAGCAAACCTGGAGATACGCAGTATTTT
>TRBD2|TRBV6-4|few|TRBJ2-1
CASSPTSGRSSYNEQFF
TGTGCCAGCAGCCCGACTAGCGGGAGAAGCTCCTACAATGAGCAGTTCTTC
>NA|TRBV7-9|few|TRBJ1-2
CASSPEGQYNYGYTF
TGTGCCAGCAGCCCAGAGGGGCAATATAACTATGGCTACACCTTC
>TRBD2|TRBV7-2|few|TRBJ2-2
CASSPSGGAYGELFF
TGTGCCAGCAGCCCCTCGGGGGGGGCCTACGGGGAGCTGTTTTTT
>NA|TRBV7-3|NA|TRBJ2-1
CANSGSTAGQGGSNEQFF
TGTGCCAACAGCGGCAGCACCGCAGGACAGGGCGGGAGCAATGAGCAGTTCTTC
>NA|TRBV5-5|NA|TRBJ2-5
CASSLERQVLETQYF
TGTGCCAGCAGCTTGGAAAGGCAGGTGCTGGAGACCCAGTACTTC